Each of the 6 T cell receptor beta chains below was sequenced from the same sample in a study of identical twins. TCRdb passed the 5' RACE reads through MiXCR, listing each CDR3 protein once. Of around 250,000 distinct CDR3 sequences in the sample, approximately 12% were seen once. These sequences were also reported in another study, on yellow fever vaccine responses in identical twins.

Material: memory (CD45RO+) T cells sorted from blood. The receptors come from a woman aged 18-29 years in good health.

A remark on this clonotype: One end of the junction fails to match germline, which may point to a read error. The chain couples TRBV7-8 to TRBJ2-5, with D perhaps assigned TRBD1 or TRBD2 (7 bases each). Germline CDR1 is SGHVS and CDR2 is FQNEAQ. The CDR3 is made up of 15 amino acids. Written as DNA, the CDR3 is TGTGTCAGCAGCTTAGGGGCAGGGGGGGGAGAGACCCAGTACTTC. Its translation is CVSSLGAGGGETQYF.

V usage is TRBV29-1 and J usage is TRBJ1-2; 8 nucleotides agree with TRBD1. The junction had 12 bases not matched to a gene; V was cut back by 7 bases and J by 8 bases. Germline CDR1 and CDR2: SQVTM and ANQGSEA. CDR3 length equals 13 residues. The CDR3 region is CSADSQGAGGYTF. Here the CDR3 DNA reads TGCAGCGCCGACTCGCAGGGGGCTGGCGGCTACACCTTC. Variable domain in full (rest from reference TRBV29-1 and TRBJ1-2): SAVISQKPSRDICQRGTSLTIQCQVDSQVTMMFWYRQQPGQSLTLIATANQGSEATYESGFVIDKFPISRPNLTFSTLTVSNMSPEDSSIYLCSADSQGAGGYTFGSGTRLTVV.

In its sample, this clonotype was seen a few times. The chain employs TRBV11-2 and TRBJ2-5; D possibly uses TRBD1 or TRBD2 (6 bases each). Germline V gene data show CDR1 as SGHAT and CDR2 as FQNNGV. This CDR3 region has 12 residues. V lost 1 base and J 9 bases, leaving 9 bases between the germline ends. CDR3 sequence: CASSLVRGAQYF. CDR3 coding DNA: TGTGCCAGCAGCTTAGTTAGGGGGGCCCAGTACTTC.

The V call is TRBV27, the J call TRBJ2-2; 7 bases are shared with TRBD1. CDR3 size: 15 residues. In germline, CDR1 is MNHEY, CDR2 SMNVEV (reference sequence). The V segment lost 3 bases and the J segment 0 bases; nucleotides outside the gene matches: 1. CDR3 protein: CASSFTGANTGELFF. CDR3 DNA sequence: TGTGCCAGCAGTTTCACAGGGGCGAACACCGGGGAGCTGTTTTTT.

The J gene is TRBJ2-3, the V gene TRBV4-3; 7 positions agree with TRBD2. This CDR3 has 17 amino acids. V shed 1 base, J shed 5 bases, and the junction held 12 bases outside the gene matches. Per the germline V gene, CDR1 is LGHNA and CDR2 is YSLEER. CDR3 sequence reads: CASSQGEQTGGQDTQYF. DNA of the CDR3: TGCGCCAGCAGCCAAGGGGAACAAACGGGAGGCCAAGATACGCAGTATTTT.

The CDR3 region has the DNA TGTGCCAGCAGACCGAGCGGGATTGCCTACAATGAGCAGTTCTTC. It codes for CASRPSGIAYNEQFF. The chain combines TRBV6-1 with TRBJ2-1, with 7 positions matching TRBD2. V dropped 6 bases and J dropped 2; count of bases not matched to a gene: 7. Germline V gene sequence: CDR1 MNHNS, CDR2 SASEGT. This CDR3 spans 15 amino acids.